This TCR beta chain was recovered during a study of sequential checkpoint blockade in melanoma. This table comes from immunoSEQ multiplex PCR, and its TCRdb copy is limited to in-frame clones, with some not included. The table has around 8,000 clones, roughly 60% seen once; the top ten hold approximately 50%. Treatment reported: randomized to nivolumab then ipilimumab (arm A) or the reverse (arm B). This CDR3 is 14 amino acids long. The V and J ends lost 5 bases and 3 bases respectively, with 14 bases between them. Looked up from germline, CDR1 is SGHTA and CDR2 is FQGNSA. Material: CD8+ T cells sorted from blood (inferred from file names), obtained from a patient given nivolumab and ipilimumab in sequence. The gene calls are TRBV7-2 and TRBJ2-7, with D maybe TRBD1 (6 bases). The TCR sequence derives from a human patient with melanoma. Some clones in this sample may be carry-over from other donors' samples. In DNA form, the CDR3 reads TGTGCCAGCAGCCACGGAACAGGGATCTACGAGCAGTACTTC. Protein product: CASSHGTGIYEQYF.